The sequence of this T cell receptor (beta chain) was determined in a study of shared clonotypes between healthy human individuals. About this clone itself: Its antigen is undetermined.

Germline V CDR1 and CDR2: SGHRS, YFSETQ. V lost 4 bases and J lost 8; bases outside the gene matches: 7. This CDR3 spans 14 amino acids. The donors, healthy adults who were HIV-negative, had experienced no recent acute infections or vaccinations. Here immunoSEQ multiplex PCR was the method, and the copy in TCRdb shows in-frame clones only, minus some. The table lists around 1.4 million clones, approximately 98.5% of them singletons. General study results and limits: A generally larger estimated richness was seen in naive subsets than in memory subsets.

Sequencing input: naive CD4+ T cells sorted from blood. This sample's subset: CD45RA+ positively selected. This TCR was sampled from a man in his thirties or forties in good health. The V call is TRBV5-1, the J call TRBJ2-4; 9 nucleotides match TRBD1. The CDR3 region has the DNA TGCGCCAGCAGCGAGGGACAGGGAAAAGACATTCAGTACTTC. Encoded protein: CASSEGQGKDIQYF.